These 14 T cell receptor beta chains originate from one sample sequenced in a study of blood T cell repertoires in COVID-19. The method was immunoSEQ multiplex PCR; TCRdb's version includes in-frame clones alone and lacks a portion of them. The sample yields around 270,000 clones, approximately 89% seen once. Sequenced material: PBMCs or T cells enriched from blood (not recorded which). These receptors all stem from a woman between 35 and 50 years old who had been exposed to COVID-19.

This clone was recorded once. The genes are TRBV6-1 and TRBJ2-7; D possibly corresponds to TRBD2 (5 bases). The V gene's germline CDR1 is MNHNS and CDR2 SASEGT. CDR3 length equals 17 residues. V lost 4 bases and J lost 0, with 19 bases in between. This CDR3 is CASSATIPGLSSYEQYV. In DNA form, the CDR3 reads TGTGCCAGCAGTGCAACTATCCCTGGACTTAGCTCCTACGAGCAGTACGTC.

The CDR3 region has the DNA TGTGCCAGCAGTTTAATCCCAACAACTAATGAAAAACTGTTTTTT. It yields the protein CASSLIPTTNEKLFF. The rearrangement joins TRBV28 to TRBJ1-4; no firm D call. The V end was cut by 2 bases, the J end by 0 bases, with 7 bases between. The germline CDR1 and CDR2 sequences are MDHEN and SYDVKM. The CDR3 has 15 amino acids.

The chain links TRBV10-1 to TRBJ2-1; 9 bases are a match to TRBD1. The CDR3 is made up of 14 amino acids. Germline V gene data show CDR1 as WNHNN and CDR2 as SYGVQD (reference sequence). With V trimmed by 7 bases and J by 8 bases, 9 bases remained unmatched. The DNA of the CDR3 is TGCGCCAGCACCGGGACAGGGAGGGACCATGAGCAGTTCTTC. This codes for CASTGTGRDHEQFF.

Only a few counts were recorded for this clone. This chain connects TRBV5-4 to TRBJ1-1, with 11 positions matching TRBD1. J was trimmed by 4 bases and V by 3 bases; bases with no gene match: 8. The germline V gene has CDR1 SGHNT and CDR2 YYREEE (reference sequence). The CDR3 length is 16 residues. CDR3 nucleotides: TGTGCCAGCAGCTCCGGACAGGGGGCGAGGGTCACTGAAGCTTTCTTT. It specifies CASSSGQGARVTEAFF.

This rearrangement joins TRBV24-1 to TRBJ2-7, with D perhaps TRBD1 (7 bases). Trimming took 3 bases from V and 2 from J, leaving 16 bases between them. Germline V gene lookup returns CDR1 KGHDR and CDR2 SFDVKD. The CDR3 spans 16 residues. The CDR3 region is CATSDGRAGGTYEQYF. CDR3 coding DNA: TGTGCCACCAGTGATGGAAGGGCAGGGGGGACCTACGAGCAGTACTTC.

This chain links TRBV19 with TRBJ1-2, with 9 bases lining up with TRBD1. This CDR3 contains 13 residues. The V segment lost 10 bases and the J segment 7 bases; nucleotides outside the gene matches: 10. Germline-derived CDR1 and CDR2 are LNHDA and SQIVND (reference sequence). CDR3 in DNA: TGTGCCACCTCCGACAGGGGGGAAGGTGGCTACACCTTC. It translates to CATSDRGEGGYTF.

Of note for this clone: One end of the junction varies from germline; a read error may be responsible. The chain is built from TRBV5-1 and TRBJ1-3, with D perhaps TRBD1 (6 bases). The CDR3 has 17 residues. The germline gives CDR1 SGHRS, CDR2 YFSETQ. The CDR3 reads CASSLGRTASSGNTIYF. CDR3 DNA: TGCGCCAGCAGTTTGGGGAGGACAGCCAGCTCTGGAAACACCATATATTTT.

The CDR3 DNA follows: TGTGCCAGCAGCCGTAGACAGTCTGGAAACACCATATATTTT. Translated, it gives CASSRRQSGNTIYF. This sequence joins TRBV7-9 and TRBJ1-3; D may be TRBD1 (5 bases). Trimming pared 5 bases from V and 1 base from J, leaving 9 bases between. The germline CDR1 and CDR2 sequences are SEHNR and FQNEAQ (reference sequence). This CDR3 contains 14 residues. Complete variable domain (other parts from reference TRBV7-9 and TRBJ1-3): DTGVSQNPRHKITKRGQNVTFRCDPISEHNRLYWYRQTLGQGPEFLTYFQNEAQLEKSRLLSDRFSAERPKGSFSTLEIQRTEQGDSAMYLCASSRRQSGNTIYFGEGSWLTVV.

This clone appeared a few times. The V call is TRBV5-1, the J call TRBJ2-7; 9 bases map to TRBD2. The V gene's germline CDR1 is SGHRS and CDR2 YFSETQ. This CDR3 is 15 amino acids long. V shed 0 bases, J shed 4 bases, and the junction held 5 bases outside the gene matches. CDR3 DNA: TGCGCCAGCAGCTTGGAGGCTAGCGGGGAATACGAGCAGTACTTC. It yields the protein CASSLEASGEYEQYF. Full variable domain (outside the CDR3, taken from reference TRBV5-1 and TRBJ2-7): KAGVTQTPRYLIKTRGQQVTLSCSPISGHRSVSWYQQTPGQGLQFLFEYFSETQRNKGNFPGRFSGRQFSNSRSEMNVSTLELGDSALYLCASSLEASGEYEQYFGPGTRLTVT.

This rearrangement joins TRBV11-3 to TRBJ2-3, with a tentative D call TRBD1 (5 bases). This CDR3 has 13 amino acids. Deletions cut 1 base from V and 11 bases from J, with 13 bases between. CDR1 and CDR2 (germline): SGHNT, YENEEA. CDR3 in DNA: TGTGCCAGCAGCTTAGCCTCCCAGGGCGTGCAGTATTTT. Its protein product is CASSLASQGVQYF.

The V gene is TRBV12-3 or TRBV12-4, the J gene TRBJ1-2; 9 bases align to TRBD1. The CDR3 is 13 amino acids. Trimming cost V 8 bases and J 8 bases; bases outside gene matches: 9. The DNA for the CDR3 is TGTGCCAGCTGGGGCGGACAGGGGTGGGGCTACACCTTC. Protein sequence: CASWGGQGWGYTF.

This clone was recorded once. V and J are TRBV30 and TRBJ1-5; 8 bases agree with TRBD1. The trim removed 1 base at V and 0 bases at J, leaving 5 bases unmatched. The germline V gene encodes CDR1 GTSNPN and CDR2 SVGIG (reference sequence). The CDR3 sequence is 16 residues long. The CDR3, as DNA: TGTGCCTGGAGTGGGGGGGACAGGCATAGCAATCAGCCCCAGCATTTT. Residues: CAWSGGDRHSNQPQHF.

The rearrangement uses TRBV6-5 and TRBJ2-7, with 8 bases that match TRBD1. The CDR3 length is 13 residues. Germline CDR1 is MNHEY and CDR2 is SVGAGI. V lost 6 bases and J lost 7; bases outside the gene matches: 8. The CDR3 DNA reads TGTGCCAGCAGCAACAGGGGGGTGAGGGAGCAGTACTTC. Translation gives CASSNRGVREQYF.

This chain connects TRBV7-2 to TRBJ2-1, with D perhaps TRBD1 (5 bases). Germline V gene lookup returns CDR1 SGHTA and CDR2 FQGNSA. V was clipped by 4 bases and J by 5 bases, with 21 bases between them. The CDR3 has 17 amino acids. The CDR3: CASSSPWGSLANNEQFF. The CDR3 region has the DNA TGTGCCAGCAGCTCACCCTGGGGCAGCTTGGCGAACAATGAGCAGTTCTTC.